The 20 T cell receptor beta chains listed next were all sequenced from one sample in a study of blood T cell repertoires in COVID-19. Data came from immunoSEQ multiplex PCR; TCRdb stores just in-frame clones and leaves some out. The sample contains about 74,000 clones, roughly 87% of which appear only once. The specimen was peripheral blood. The receptors stem from a woman of 80 years or more with active or convalescent COVID-19.

Here the CDR3 reads CASSEGPQGIAEQFF. DNA of the CDR3: TGTGCCAGCAGCGAGGGCCCACAGGGTATTGCTGAGCAGTTCTTC. The chain combines TRBV2 with TRBJ2-1, with D possibly TRBD1 on 6 matching bases. The ends were cut back, 6 bases at V and 9 bases at J, with 21 bases in the middle. The CDR3 covers 15 residues. CDR1 and CDR2 from the germline V gene are SNHLY and FYNNEI.

The chain couples TRBV10-2 to TRBJ2-3, with 9 bases matching TRBD2. V dropped 8 bases and J dropped 4; count of bases not matched to a gene: 7. The CDR3 sequence is 14 residues long. Per germline, CDR1 WSHSY and CDR2 SAAADI. The CDR3 DNA reads as TGCGCCAGCCGCGCGGGGGGGCGATCAGATACGCAGTATTTT. It is translated as CASRAGGRSDTQYF.

This chain links TRBV4-3 with TRBJ1-5, with D uncertain. Germline values: CDR1 LGHNA, CDR2 YSLEER. Trimming took 0 bases from V and 0 from J, leaving 3 bases between them. This CDR3 is 14 amino acids long. As DNA, the CDR3 is TGCGCCAGCAGCCAAGAATATAGCAATCAGCCCCAGCATTTT. Amino acid sequence: CASSQEYSNQPQHF.

The V gene is TRBV7-2, the J gene TRBJ2-5, with 7 bases that match TRBD2. V was pared by 2 bases and J by 5 bases, with 11 bases of the junction left unmatched. The CDR3 contains 16 residues. Germline V gene sequence: CDR1 SGHTA, CDR2 FQGNSA. CDR3 protein: CASSLQGGLLSETQYF. Written as DNA, the CDR3 is TGTGCCAGCAGCTTACAGGGAGGGTTGCTTTCGGAGACCCAGTACTTC.

The chain uses TRBV6-5 and TRBJ1-5, with no clear D. The CDR3 spans 13 residues. The ends were cut back, 2 bases at V and 6 bases at J, with 8 bases in the middle. Germline V gene sequence: CDR1 MNHEY, CDR2 SVGAGI. CDR3 nucleotide sequence: TGTGCCAGCAGTTACGAAAGAGCTCAGCCCCAGCATTTT. This translates into CASSYERAQPQHF.

The gene calls are TRBV2 and TRBJ2-2; TRBD2 aligns across 11 bases. The V and J ends lost 6 bases and 4 bases, in that order; junction bases with no gene match: 1. The CDR3 runs to 14 residues. Per germline, CDR1 SNHLY and CDR2 FYNNEI. CDR3 in DNA: TGTGCCAGCAGGGGACTAGCGGCCACCGGGGAGCTGTTTTTT. This encodes CASRGLAATGELFF. Variable domain in full (rest from reference TRBV2 and TRBJ2-2): EPEVTQTPSHQVTQMGQEVILRCVPISNHLYFYWYRQILGQKVEFLVSFYNNEISEKSEIFDDQFSVERPDGSNFTLKIRSTKLEDSAMYFCASRGLAATGELFFGEGSRLTVL.

The CDR3 loop reads CASSLEWATAAYEQYF. The CDR3 nucleotides read TGTGCCAGCAGCTTGGAGTGGGCGACAGCCGCCTACGAGCAGTACTTC. This chain links TRBV5-5 with TRBJ2-7; D may be TRBD1 (5 bases). CDR3 size: 16 residues. Germline V CDR1 and CDR2: SGHKS, YYEKEE (reference sequence). V shed 0 bases and J shed 2 bases, with 15 bases lying between them.

J is TRBJ1-5 and V is TRBV9; no clear D. From germline, CDR1 is SGDLS and CDR2 YYNGEE. The CDR3 is made up of 16 amino acids. V dropped 5 bases and J dropped 6 bases, with 21 bases sitting between them. This CDR3 reads CASRVMRIEGSQPQHF. CDR3 DNA: TGTGCCAGCAGAGTTATGAGGATAGAAGGTAGTCAGCCCCAGCATTTT.

The V and J genes are TRBV29-1 and TRBJ1-4, with D possibly matching TRBD1 (6 bases). Looked up from germline, CDR1 is SQVTM and CDR2 is ANQGSEA. This CDR3 is 12 amino acids long. V was cut by 6 bases and J by 7 bases, with 12 bases left in between. Here the CDR3 DNA reads TGCAGCGTCAAAGGGGGGGGTGAAAAACTGTTTTTT. This gives the protein CSVKGGGEKLFF.

This clone has only a few counts. The V call is TRBV5-4, the J call TRBJ2-3; possible D gene TRBD1, 6 bases. Deletions cut 6 bases from V and 1 base from J, with 9 bases between. From germline, CDR1 is SGHNT and CDR2 YYREEE (reference sequence). The length of the CDR3 is 13 residues. The CDR3 here is CASKGVGTDTQYF. The CDR3 DNA is TGTGCCAGCAAGGGGGTTGGCACAGATACGCAGTATTTT.

The rearrangement joins TRBV5-1 to TRBJ1-2; D is unclear. Trimming pared 0 bases from V and 0 bases from J, leaving 9 bases between. The CDR3 is 15 residues long. Germline lookup yields CDR1 SGHRS and CDR2 YFSETQ. The CDR3 DNA is TGCGCCAGCAGCTTGGTAGGGAGTCCTAACTATGGCTACACCTTC. This sequence encodes CASSLVGSPNYGYTF.

The V call is TRBV5-6, the J call TRBJ2-7, with D perhaps matching TRBD1 (5 bases). V was cut by 4 bases and J by 2 bases, with 16 bases left in between. This CDR3 is built from 15 residues. In germline, CDR1 is SGHDT, CDR2 YYEEEE. In nucleotides, the CDR3 is TGTGCCAGCAGCCACTCAGGCAGGACAACCTACGAGCAGTACTTC. Amino acid sequence: CASSHSGRTTYEQYF. Full variable domain (outside the CDR3, taken from reference TRBV5-6 and TRBJ2-7): DAGVTQSPTHLIKTRGQQVTLRCSPKSGHDTVSWYQQALGQGPQFIFQYYEEEERQRGNFPDRFSGHQFPNYSSELNVNALLLGDSALYLCASSHSGRTTYEQYFGPGTRLTVT.

This clone was observed a single time. The chain has TRBV5-6 and TRBJ1-2, with 12 bases matching TRBD1. Germline CDR1 is SGHDT and CDR2 is YYEEEE. There are 16 residues in the CDR3. The ends lost 3 bases at V and 3 bases at J; junction bases unmatched: 6. The CDR3 DNA follows: TGTGCCAGCAGCTCCGGGACAGGGGGCGCCCACTATGGCTACACCTTC. Its translation: CASSSGTGGAHYGYTF.

The chain carries TRBV7-9 and TRBJ2-2; 9 bases match TRBD1. The CDR3 covers 16 residues. The germline V gene encodes CDR1 SEHNR and CDR2 FQNEAQ (reference sequence). J lost 4 bases, V lost 5 bases, and 8 bases had no gene match. The CDR3 spells CASSLQGAVGTGELFF. The CDR3 coding sequence is TGTGCCAGCAGCCTACAGGGGGCGGTCGGCACCGGGGAGCTGTTTTTT.

The chain couples TRBV30 to TRBJ1-2; no clear D. This CDR3 contains 14 residues. Trimming shortened V by 6 bases and J by 3 bases, and 17 bases separated the two germline ends. CDR1 and CDR2 (germline): GTSNPN, SVGIG (reference sequence). CDR3 nucleotide sequence: TGTGCCTGCCCGACCGGAGCTTGGGACTATGGCTACACCTTC. This translates into CACPTGAWDYGYTF.

The CDR3 sequence is CASSQDPPGVPGELFF. CDR3 coding DNA: TGTGCCAGCAGCCAAGACCCGCCAGGGGTTCCCGGGGAGCTGTTTTTT. The chain carries TRBV3-1 (or the pseudogene TRBV3-2) and TRBJ2-2; D is possibly TRBD1 (6 bases). CDR1 and CDR2 from the germline V gene are LGHDT and YNNKEL (reference sequence). This CDR3 is built from 16 residues. V lost 0 bases, J lost 6 bases, and 14 bases lay in between.

This rearrangement joins TRBV6-2 or TRBV6-3 to TRBJ1-5; D is possibly TRBD1 (5 bases). CDR1 is MNHEY, CDR2 SVGEGT, per germline. The CDR3 has 14 amino acids. V was cut by 4 bases and J by 4 bases, with 11 bases left in between. CDR3 region: CASSFWGDNQPQHF. As DNA, the CDR3 is TGTGCCAGCAGTTTCTGGGGGGATAATCAGCCCCAGCATTTT.

V is TRBV7-2 and J is TRBJ2-7; 8 bases match TRBD2. The trim removed 1 base at V and 2 bases at J, leaving 1 base unmatched. The CDR3 is 14 residues long. CDR1 is SGHTA, CDR2 FQGNSA, per germline. Here the CDR3 reads CASSLVAGTYEQYF. CDR3 coding DNA: TGTGCCAGCAGCTTAGTAGCGGGGACCTACGAGCAGTACTTC.

The chain carries TRBV4-3 and TRBJ2-7; TRBD1 matches at 7 bases. Germline trimming cut 1 base from V and 4 bases from J; bases unmatched to any gene: 7. This CDR3 contains 15 residues. Germline loops: CDR1 LGHNA, CDR2 YSLEER. The CDR3 is CASSQGPGQQYEQYF. The CDR3 nucleotides read TGCGCCAGCAGCCAAGGGCCGGGACAGCAATACGAGCAGTACTTC.

The rearrangement links TRBV5-4 to TRBJ1-1; D unresolved. V dropped 0 bases and J dropped 5 bases, with 8 bases sitting between them. CDR3 length: 13 residues. Germline assignment: CDR1 SGHNT and CDR2 YYREEE (reference sequence). CDR3 coding DNA: TGTGCCAGCAGCTTGGAAGCTTTAACTGAAGCTTTCTTT. Translating it yields CASSLEALTEAFF.